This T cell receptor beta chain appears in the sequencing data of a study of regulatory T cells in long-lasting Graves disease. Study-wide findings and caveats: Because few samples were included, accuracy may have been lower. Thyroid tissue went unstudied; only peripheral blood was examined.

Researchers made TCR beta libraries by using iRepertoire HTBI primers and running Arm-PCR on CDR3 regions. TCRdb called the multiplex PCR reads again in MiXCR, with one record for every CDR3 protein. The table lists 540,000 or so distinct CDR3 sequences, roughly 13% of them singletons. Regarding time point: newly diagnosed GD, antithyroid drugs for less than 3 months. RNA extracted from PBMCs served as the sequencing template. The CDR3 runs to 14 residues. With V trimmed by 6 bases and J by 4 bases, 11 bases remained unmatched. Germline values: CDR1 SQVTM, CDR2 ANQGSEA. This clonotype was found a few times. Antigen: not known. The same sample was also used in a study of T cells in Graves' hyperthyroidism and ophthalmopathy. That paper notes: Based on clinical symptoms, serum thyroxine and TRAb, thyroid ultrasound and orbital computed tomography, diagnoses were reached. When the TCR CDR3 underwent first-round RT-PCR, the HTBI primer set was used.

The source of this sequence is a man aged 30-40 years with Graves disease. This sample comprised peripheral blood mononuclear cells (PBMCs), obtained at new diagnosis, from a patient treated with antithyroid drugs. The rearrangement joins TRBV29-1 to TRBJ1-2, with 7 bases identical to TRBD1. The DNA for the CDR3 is TGCAGCGTGGTTACAGGGGATGGGAGCTATGGCTACACCTTC. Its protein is CSVVTGDGSYGYTF.